This entry lists 26 T cell receptor beta chains sequenced from one sample in a study of cytomegalovirus exposure and HLA in healthy donors. The repertoire was sequenced with immunoSEQ multiplex PCR; TCRdb's copy has only in-frame clones and lacks some. Of some 130,000 clones in the sample, almost 85% are singletons; the top ten hold 25% to 30%. Sequences were obtained from PBMCs. The origin of the receptors is a man aged 25-45 years in good health and CMV-seropositive.

V gene TRBV19 combines with J gene TRBJ1-2; D is uncertain. Germline V gives CDR1 LNHDA, CDR2 SQIVND (reference sequence). The CDR3 runs to 13 residues. V was cut by 3 bases and J by 1 base, with 6 bases left in between. CDR3 DNA sequence: TGTGCCAGTAGTATCCGGGGTAACTATGGCTACACCTTC. It codes for CASSIRGNYGYTF.

The chain uses TRBV7-2 and TRBJ2-7; TRBD1 matches at 8 bases. The CDR3 consists of 15 residues. Germline trimming cut 7 bases from V and 0 bases from J; bases unmatched to any gene: 8. The germline V gene has CDR1 SGHTA and CDR2 FQGNSA. The CDR3 reads CASKAGGPSSYEQYF. The CDR3 nucleotides are TGTGCCAGCAAAGCAGGGGGCCCTAGCTCCTACGAGCAGTACTTC.

This clone is a singleton in its sample. The genes are TRBV10-3 and TRBJ2-7, with 9 bases matching TRBD1. Germline V gene lookup returns CDR1 ENHRY and CDR2 SYGVKD. CDR3 length: 14 amino acids. V was pared by 1 base and J by 5 bases, with 3 bases of the junction left unmatched. The CDR3, as DNA: TGTGCCATCAGTGAGTATGGACAGGGGAACGAGCAGTACTTC. Translated: CAISEYGQGNEQYF.

This chain joins TRBV4-2 and TRBJ2-3; 9 positions agree with TRBD2. CDR1 is LGHNA, CDR2 YNFKEQ, per germline. This CDR3 has 17 amino acids. V trimming: 3 bases; J trimming: 2 bases; junction bases outside the gene matches: 9. CDR3: CASSQGGLATFTDTQYF. Written as DNA, the CDR3 is TGTGCCAGCAGCCAGGGGGGACTAGCTACATTCACAGATACGCAGTATTTT.

This clone has a single count. This chain joins TRBV7-2 and TRBJ1-2; 7 nucleotides line up with TRBD1. Germline V CDR1 and CDR2: SGHTA, FQGNSA. CDR3 length: 13 amino acids. The V and J ends lost 3 bases and 8 bases, in that order; junction bases with no gene match: 6. The CDR3 nucleotides read TGTGCCAGCAGCTTCGACAGGGCTGGGGGCTACACCTTC. It codes for CASSFDRAGGYTF. The variable domain in full, with the rest retrieved from reference TRBV7-2 and TRBJ1-2, is GAGVSQSPSNKVTEKGKDVELRCDPISGHTALYWYRQSLGQGLEFLIYFQGNSAPDKSGLPSDRFSAERTGGSVSTLTIQRTQQEDSAVYLCASSFDRAGGYTFGSGTRLTVV.

As to this clone: The same CDR3 can be traced to other DNA sequences in this sample. V gene TRBV27 combines with J gene TRBJ1-1; weak D call: TRBD1 (6 bases). CDR3 length: 14 residues. CDR1 MNHEY and CDR2 SMNVEV come from the germline V gene (reference sequence). Trimming stripped 3 bases from V and 0 bases from J, with 8 bases between. The DNA for the CDR3 is TGTGCCAGCAGTTTTGGGACACTGAACACTGAAGCTTTCTTT. This encodes CASSFGTLNTEAFF.

This chain uses TRBV29-1 with TRBJ2-5, with 10 bases identical to TRBD2. Germline assignment: CDR1 SQVTM and CDR2 ANQGSEA. This CDR3 is built from 12 residues. V was pared by 7 bases and J by 7 bases, with 6 bases of the junction left unmatched. CDR3 nucleotides: TGCAGCGCAGGACTAGCGGAGCGGACCCAGTACTTC. Protein: CSAGLAERTQYF.

The chain uses TRBV30 and TRBJ1-1, with D tentatively TRBD1 (6 bases). CDR3 length equals 14 residues. Trimming cost V 1 base and J 1 base, with 10 bases left between them. Germline loops: CDR1 GTSNPN, CDR2 SVGIG (reference sequence). As DNA, the CDR3 is TGTGCCTGGAGTGAAAAGGGACAGAACACTGAAGCTTTCTTT. Encoded protein: CAWSEKGQNTEAFF. Combining the CDR3 with reference TRBV30 and TRBJ1-1 gives the whole variable domain SQTIHQWPATLVQPVGSPLSLECTVEGTSNPNLYWYRQAAGRGLQLLFYSVGIGQISSEVPQNLSASRPQDRQFILSSKKLLLSDSGFYLCAWSEKGQNTEAFFGQGTRLTVV.

The chain employs TRBV25-1 and TRBJ1-1; 8 nucleotides line up with TRBD1. CDR1 and CDR2 from the germline V gene are MGHDK and SYGVNS. V trimming: 9 bases; J trimming: 9 bases; junction bases outside the gene matches: 6. This CDR3 has 11 residues. The CDR3 nucleotides read TGTGCCAGTAACAGGGGGTTCAAAGCTTTCTTT. It encodes CASNRGFKAFF.

V usage is TRBV18 and J usage is TRBJ2-2; 7 nucleotides match TRBD1. Germline-derived CDR1 and CDR2 are KGHSH and LQKENI. The CDR3 consists of 15 residues. V was pared by 2 bases and J by 1 base, with 1 base of the junction left unmatched. CDR3 coding DNA: TGTGCCAGCTCACCAAGGACAGGGAACACCGGGGAGCTGTTTTTT. It codes for CASSPRTGNTGELFF.

V is TRBV7-2 and J is TRBJ2-7; 14 bases agree with TRBD2. The trim removed 2 bases at V and 6 bases at J, leaving 3 bases unmatched. The CDR3 totals 15 residues. Germline CDR1 and CDR2: SGHTA and FQGNSA. As DNA, the CDR3 is TGTGCCAGCAGCTTACCGGGACTAGCGGGGGTCGAGCAGTACTTC. Its translation: CASSLPGLAGVEQYF.

This chain uses TRBV5-1 with TRBJ2-7; tentatively, D is TRBD1 (5 bases). Trimming cost V 0 bases and J 3 bases, with 13 bases left between them. This CDR3 contains 15 residues. The V gene's germline CDR1 is SGHRS and CDR2 YFSETQ. The CDR3 spells CASSLEPGPYYEQYF. The CDR3 nucleotides read TGCGCCAGCAGCTTGGAGCCAGGGCCATACTACGAGCAGTACTTC.

This clone was seen only once. The rearrangement links TRBV12-5 to TRBJ2-7, with 7 nucleotides matching TRBD2. V was clipped by 7 bases and J by 6 bases; unmatched bases: 15. This CDR3 region has 15 residues. Germline V gene lookup returns CDR1 LGHNT and CDR2 FRNRAP. Here the CDR3 DNA reads TGTGCTAGTGCCGAGGCCGGCGCCGGACTAGGCGAGCAGTACTTC. Its protein is CASAEAGAGLGEQYF.

In the case of this clone: The sample holds other DNA sequences that translate to the same CDR3. The rearrangement joins TRBV19 to TRBJ2-7, with D possibly matching TRBD1 (7 bases). The CDR3 runs to 13 residues. Trimming left V 6 bases short and J 1 base short, with 10 bases between. CDR1 LNHDA and CDR2 SQIVND come from the germline V gene (reference sequence). CDR3 nucleotide sequence: TGTGCCAGTAGCAGGGGGGAGTCCTACGAGCAGTACTTC. Translated: CASSRGESYEQYF.

This clone was counted once. The rearrangement joins TRBV19 to TRBJ1-1; D call uncertain. CDR1 and CDR2 (germline): LNHDA, SQIVND (reference sequence). The length of the CDR3 is 13 residues. Trimming removed 2 bases from V and 4 bases from J, with 8 bases in between. The CDR3 loop reads CASSIRVGTEAFF. The CDR3 DNA reads TGTGCCAGTAGTATACGGGTTGGCACTGAAGCTTTCTTT.

This clone was counted once. The chain employs TRBV27 and TRBJ2-1; 11 bases fit TRBD2. The germline gives CDR1 MNHEY, CDR2 SMNVEV (reference sequence). The ends lost 5 bases at V and 0 bases at J; junction bases unmatched: 3. The CDR3 length is 16 residues. CDR3 protein: CASSGLAGSSYNEQFF. CDR3 nucleotides: TGTGCCAGCAGTGGACTAGCGGGCAGCTCCTACAATGAGCAGTTCTTC.

The chain couples TRBV5-6 to TRBJ2-1; a possible D gene is TRBD2 (6 bases). V lost 3 bases and J 4 bases, leaving 17 bases between the germline ends. Germline CDR1 is SGHDT and CDR2 is YYEEEE. The CDR3 spans 16 residues. CDR3 in amino acids: CASSSRRGRAYNEQFF. CDR3 in DNA: TGTGCCAGCAGCTCAAGGCGGGGAAGGGCTTACAATGAGCAGTTCTTC.

The sample holds one count of this clone. The chain joins TRBV7-6 to TRBJ1-1; 7 bases fit TRBD1. Trimming at V came to 0 bases and at J to 2 bases, leaving 12 bases not matched to a gene. The CDR3 totals 18 residues. The germline gives CDR1 SGHVS, CDR2 FNYEAQ. CDR3 nucleotide sequence: TGTGCCAGCAGCTTAGCTTCAGGGACACAGGGGCCAAACACTGAAGCTTTCTTT. Translation gives CASSLASGTQGPNTEAFF.

The chain employs TRBV27 and TRBJ1-6, with 8 bases matching TRBD1. Germline-derived CDR1 and CDR2 are MNHEY and SMNVEV (reference sequence). The CDR3 covers 15 residues. The V segment lost 5 bases and the J segment 6 bases; nucleotides outside the gene matches: 6. The chain's CDR3 is CASSPGTGSNSPLHF. The CDR3, as DNA: TGTGCCAGCAGTCCCGGGACAGGTAGTAATTCACCCCTCCACTTT.

The rearrangement uses TRBV2 and TRBJ2-3; D unclear. Germline values: CDR1 SNHLY, CDR2 FYNNEI. Trimming removed 7 bases from V and 1 base from J, with 15 bases in between. This CDR3 comprises 15 residues. CDR3 in amino acids: CASKKLGEGTDTQYF. As DNA, the CDR3 is TGTGCCAGCAAAAAACTGGGTGAGGGCACAGATACGCAGTATTTT. Filled out from reference TRBV2 and TRBJ2-3, the complete variable domain reads EPEVTQTPSHQVTQMGQEVILRCVPISNHLYFYWYRQILGQKVEFLVSFYNNEISEKSEIFDDQFSVERPDGSNFTLKIRSTKLEDSAMYFCASKKLGEGTDTQYFGPGTRLTVL.

This rearrangement joins TRBV14 to TRBJ1-6; D gene ambiguous. CDR1 and CDR2 (germline): SGHDN, FVKESK. The CDR3 runs to 13 residues. With 1 base removed from V and 10 bases from J, the gap between germline ends came to 8 bases. The DNA for the CDR3 is TGTGCCAGCAGCCAAGCCTCGGGATCACCCCTCCACTTT. Amino acids: CASSQASGSPLHF.

The V and J genes are TRBV27 and TRBJ1-4; D is perhaps TRBD1 (6 bases). Trimming shortened V by 6 bases and J by 4 bases, and 15 bases separated the two germline ends. CDR1 is MNHEY, CDR2 SMNVEV, per germline (reference sequence). The CDR3 consists of 15 residues. The CDR3 loop reads CASRPTGSFNEKLFF. CDR3 coding DNA: TGTGCCAGCAGACCCACAGGGTCTTTTAATGAAAAACTGTTTTTT.

This clone was picked up a small number of times. The rearrangement uses TRBV5-6 and TRBJ1-6; 7 bases agree with TRBD1. Germline V lookup: CDR1 SGHDT, CDR2 YYEEEE. The CDR3 loop spans 15 amino acids. Losses at the gene ends were 4 bases for V and 6 bases for J; bases not matched to a gene: 7. The CDR3, as DNA: TGTGCCAGCAGCCCGACCGGGACAGCTAATTCACCCCTCCACTTT. The encoded protein is CASSPTGTANSPLHF.

J is TRBJ2-1 and V is TRBV19, with 13 nucleotides matching TRBD2. Trimming removed 8 bases from V and 0 bases from J; junction bases left unmatched: 7. The germline CDR1 and CDR2 sequences are LNHDA and SQIVND (reference sequence). CDR3 length: 17 amino acids. CDR3 nucleotide sequence: TGTGCCAGTGACTCCCGGACTAGCGGGAGCTCCTACAATGAGCAGTTCTTC. Translation: CASDSRTSGSSYNEQFF.

The V gene is TRBV30, the J gene TRBJ2-7; 11 positions match TRBD2. J lost 2 bases, V lost 3 bases, and 12 bases had no gene match. CDR3 length equals 17 residues. From germline, CDR1 is GTSNPN and CDR2 SVGIG (reference sequence). CDR3 coding DNA: TGTGCCTGGAGCTGGTGGGCGACTAGCGGGAAGGCCTACGAGCAGTACTTC. The encoded protein is CAWSWWATSGKAYEQYF.

The rearrangement uses TRBV4-2 and TRBJ1-2; tentatively, D is TRBD1 (5 bases). This CDR3 spans 15 amino acids. Germline CDR1 and CDR2: LGHNA and YNFKEQ. V lost 3 bases and J 4 bases, leaving 15 bases between the germline ends. CDR3 DNA sequence: TGTGCCAGCAGCCAGGCACCGGGGGGGAGCTATGGCTACACCTTC. It codes for CASSQAPGGSYGYTF.